This T cell receptor beta chain stems from a study of neurological immune-mediated disorders. Study-wide points: HTLV-1-associated myelopathy had the most TCR clonal expansion, whereas multiple sclerosis had the least (lower than in healthy controls). The multiple sclerosis repertoire cluster lacked an association with any feature, whether clinical or MRI.

Unsorted libraries were derived from 2 million PBMCs stored at -80 C. The CDR3 has 18 amino acids. The J segment lost 3 bases and the V segment lost 4 bases, leaving 10 bases of the junction unmatched. Germline V gene lookup returns CDR1 ENHRY and CDR2 SYGVKD. This clonotype was counted many times. The antigen is undetermined. As for the cDNA, it was generated by 5'RACE with 10-nucleotide random UMIs. One entry per CDR3 protein, called by TCRdb with MiXCR from the 5' RACE reads. The sample gives more than 50,000 distinct CDR3 sequences, 3.9% of which show up once; approximately 1.2% is in the top ten. This chain joins TRBV10-3 and TRBJ2-1; TRBD2 matches 12 bases. The origin of this receptor is a man aged 25-45 years with multiple sclerosis. The sample comprised PBMCs. For the CDR3, the DNA is TGTGCCATCAGTGCCCCCCCACTAGCGGGGGGCCACTACAATGAGCAGTTCTTC. Residues: CAISAPPLAGGHYNEQFF.